This T cell receptor (beta chain) was found in a study of cytomegalovirus exposure and HLA in healthy donors (dated by TCRdb to 2016 to 2017). The study in broad terms: An earlier analysis of a few hundred of the donors reported 250 to 350 Gb of sequence data and 117 million unique TCR beta sequences obtained from approximately 180 million T cells. An early release covering around 630 HLA-typed donors comprised about 300 gigabases of sequencing data and some 79 million unique TCR sequences. The genetic ancestry cluster associated with self-reported Caucasian donors included roughly four fifths of the 300 to 400 genotyped donors. The aim of the study was to test whether cataloging public T cell receptors could identify signatures of past pathogen exposure. The T cell repertoires of roughly 660 subjects were profiled by immunosequencing and related to cytomegalovirus serostatus. Along with the approximately 650-subject first cohort, a separate validation cohort of 120 different subjects was used. The study combined high-throughput TCR immunosequencing, statistical association of individual TCRs with disease status, and machine learning to predict cytomegalovirus infection status. In a later analysis, previously published TCR beta repertoires from fewer than 750 donors were re-analyzed and high-resolution HLA genotyping was added so that TCR occurrence patterns could be studied. In the later analysis, no new phenotypic data were used to find candidate immune exposures; instead, reliance was placed on TCR beta sequences and their occurrence across donors. An earlier analysis of 500 to 650 of the donors applied high-throughput TCR beta sequencing to assess whether each TCR beta V gene segment acted as functional or pseudogenic. Donor age, sex, ethnicity and CMV serostatus were compiled alongside the repertoire data. In a later genetic analysis, genome-wide SNP genotypes for 398 of the 666 donors were used, and that subset was treated as a discovery cohort. Every discovery cohort repertoire had been produced on one sequencing platform. HLA typing covered class I and class II loci at four-digit resolution. Typing coverage varied by locus: roughly 620-640 donors for A, B, C, DRB1 and DQB1; more than 500 for DQA1; 606 for DPA1; approximately 450 for DPB1. About 5 DR-DQ haplotypes were handled as single units for association and clustering, since linkage in the cohort was strong. Across about 370 genotyped donors of the cohort, an average of about 240,000 unique TCR beta nucleotide sequences per donor were sequenced, and 15% to 20% of those sequences were non-productive.

Preparation of the library involved the immunoSEQ multiplex PCR assay. For the multiplex PCR, a mixture combining 60 forward primers for TCR Vbeta segments and 13 reverse primers for TCR Jbeta segments was used. A multiplex PCR assay on genomic DNA amplified the CDR3 region of rearranged TCR beta genes. The amplified TCR beta libraries were sequenced on the Illumina HiSeq System as 87-base-pair reads. On the authors' methods: A later analysis counted some 74 million unique TCR beta chains across the roughly 700 repertoires, and some 11 million of these chains were shared by at least two donors. A nearest-neighbor algorithm error-corrected the raw reads and collapsed the reads into unique sequences, merging closely related sequences to remove PCR and sequencing errors. To assign V, D and J gene segments, CDR3 sequences were aligned to IMGT reference sequences. For a sequence to be retained, a match of at least six nucleotides to both a V gene segment and a J gene segment was required. A rearrangement was called productive if the CDR3 had no stop codons and remained in frame with V and J, and every other rearrangement was called non-productive. Following IMGT convention, CDR3 was defined as the stretch from the second conserved V-encoded cysteine to the conserved J-encoded phenylalanine. In an earlier analysis of roughly 580 of the donors, sequences lacking an unambiguous match to a single V gene segment were excluded. In an earlier analysis of several hundred of the donors, V segments were called functional above 56.7% productive rearrangements and were called segregating when the between-donor standard deviation exceeded 5%. To diagnose cytomegalovirus status from the catalog of TCR beta chain sequences, a statistical classification framework was built. In a later analysis, V and J genes were assigned by comparing TCR nucleotide sequences against IMGT/GENE-DB human TR gene sequences. In a later analysis, CDR3 sequences and most-parsimonious VDJ recombination scenarios were assigned using the TCRdist pipeline. A later analysis defined each TCR beta chain by its CDR3 amino acid sequence plus V-gene family, and excluded reads lacking a unique V-gene family. A later analysis removed roughly 590 highly shared, low-generation-probability nucleotide sequences to deal with suspected cross-contamination and a sequencing artifact. In a later analysis, a clonal expansion index for each public chain was calculated from normalized within-repertoire ranks of inferred template counts. A later analysis computed generation probabilities with a VDJ recombination model fitted to out-of-frame rearrangements, and checked the results against IGoR. In a later analysis, TCR-TCR, TCR-HLA and TCR-CMV co-occurrence was scored with hypergeometric tests, and a repertoire-size bias correction was applied to TCR pairs. False discovery rates were estimated in a later analysis by permuting HLA or CMV assignments 20 times. In a later analysis, co-occurring TCRs were grouped using DBSCAN, and TCRdist sequence similarity was added for clustering within HLA-allele-positive subsets. Repertoires with fewer than 30,000 or more than 120,000 public chains were left out of co-occurrence clustering, as were about 5 repertoires with anomalous nucleotide sharing. The source is immuneACCESS, and TCRdb retained only in-frame sequences with V and J called. Part of the clones is not carried over; for the studies checked, unresolved V genes explain less than half of this, and the remainder is unexplained. V and J calls and clone size come straight from that table; D and trimming were deduced from the DNA. The sample contains about 52,000 clones, around 50% of them found a single time. 10% to 15% of the sample belongs to the ten largest clones.

As for this clone: The target of this receptor is not known. No per-base quality is available; no much larger clone lies one base away.

The research as a whole found: Roughly uniform sequencing depth across donors was assumed in presence/absence analyses, although this assumption may not hold. It was suggested by the authors that the approach could potentially be generalized to other disease states and immunological phenotypes. Because HLA typing was unavailable for some donors at each locus, only the typed subset was used in association tests. Because counts were too low, 15 to 20 rarely observed V segments, including chromosome 9 orphons, were left out of the earlier analysis of a few hundred of the donors. The only immune exposure information available for the cohort was CMV serostatus. The classifier was reported to diagnose cytomegalovirus status with high specificity and sensitivity in both the original cohort and the validation cohort. At a false discovery rate of 0.05, a later analysis linked 15,000 to 20,000 TCR beta sequences to specific HLA alleles. A further reported finding was that TCR beta sequences accurately predicted the HLA-A and HLA-B alleles for most subjects in the first cohort. In a later analysis, most CMV-associated TCR beta chains were found to appear HLA-restricted, with HLA associations seemingly driven largely by CMV exposure. A later genetic analysis associated a missense DCLRE1C variant with V-gene and J-gene trimming of TCR beta chains, and an independent cohort replicated the association. The sequencing pipeline was judged likely to have produced a cluster of highly shared sequence variants as a technical artifact. Across donors, most TCR sequences were observed very rarely, whereas some public TCRs were present in many individuals. A later analysis found that TCR association rates varied across HLA loci, with DRB1 alleles showing the most associated TCRs and HLA-C alleles the fewest. Linkage disequilibrium might explain the correlated functional status among segregating V segments, but an unknown experimental factor could not be excluded. When HLA alleles, especially DR and DQ, strongly co-occurred, attributing TCR associations to individual alleles was difficult. Compared with the roughly 670-donor mean, donors in an Asian-associated ancestry cluster had fewer N-insertions in productive TCRs, according to a later genetic analysis. In vitro tests confirmed that a few of the cytomegalovirus-associated TCR beta chains recognize cytomegalovirus antigens. Broadly in line with IMGT annotations, most TCR beta V segments showed up in productive rearrangements about 90% or about 30% of the time in an earlier analysis of around 600 of the donors. Some IMGT-functional V segments, including TRBV6-2 and TRBV6-3, could not be distinguished by the 87-base-pair reads and were therefore excluded. The study listed 170 or so TCR beta chains as associated with cytomegalovirus. According to a later analysis, parvovirus B19, influenza, CMV and Epstein-Barr virus appeared linked to several top co-occurrence clusters. A later analysis found that HLA-associated TCR beta chains were more clonally expanded and had lower generation probabilities than equally common non-associated chains. This cohort had only TCR beta chains sequenced, and the lack of alpha or paired-chain data limited which features could be detected.

Cut back by 4 bases and 4 bases, the V and J ends lie 13 bases apart. The CDR3 has 14 amino acids, counting the end cysteine and phenylalanine. The only DNA kept is the CDR3, 42 bases in frame from the first base. From a lookup of the germline V gene (reference sequence), CDR1 and CDR2 are LNHDA and SQIVND. The cohort consisted of 650 to 700 healthy bone marrow donors. All cohort members were sampled while nominally healthy, although unrecorded immune exposures were likely present. CMV serostatus was recorded as positive for 289 and negative for about 55% of the roughly 700 cohort members, whereas no CMV serostatus was recorded for the donor in question. A peripheral blood sample was provided by each donor, and peripheral blood mononuclear cells were used for TCR beta sequencing. The Qiagen DNeasy Blood Extraction Kit was used to extract genomic DNA from the blood cell samples.

This chain is built from TRBV19 and TRBJ2-5, with TRBD2 tentatively as D gene (6 bases match). The receptor was derived from a human donor in good health. Source material: PBMCs. The DNA sequence is given as TGTGCCAGTAGTAGGCGCGGGGTGGGAGAGACCCAGTACTTC. This gives the protein CASSRRGVGETQYF. With the portions outside the CDR3 filled from the reference TRBV19 and TRBJ2-5 genes, the complete variable region becomes DGGITQSPKYLFRKEGQNVTLSCEQNLNHDAMYWYRQDPGQGLRLIYYSQIVNDFQKGDIAEGYSVSREKKESFPLTVTSAQKNPTAFYLCASSRRGVGETQYFGPGTRLLVL.